These 27 T cell receptor beta chains originate from one sample sequenced in a study of early stage breast cancer tumors. Produced via immunoSEQ multiplex PCR; TCRdb's table is partial and in-frame only. The table includes tens of thousands of clones, 79% detected once. Input material: blood. The receptors were gathered from a person in their sixties with breast cancer.

The V call is TRBV2, the J call TRBJ1-3; D unresolved. Between the trimmed V and J ends, which lost 6 bases and 0 bases, there was a span of 9 bases. Germline CDR1 is SNHLY and CDR2 is FYNNEI. The CDR3 has 14 amino acids. This chain's CDR3 is CASRQTRSGNTIYF. CDR3 DNA: TGTGCCAGCAGGCAAACCCGCTCTGGAAACACCATATATTTT.

The chain is built from TRBV28 and TRBJ2-3; D is possibly TRBD1 (5 bases). The CDR3 length is 14 residues. Looked up from germline, CDR1 is MDHEN and CDR2 is SYDVKM. V lost 2 bases to trimming and J lost 5 bases, with 11 bases between them. CDR3 sequence: CASSLVPQGDTQYF. The CDR3 DNA sequence: TGTGCCAGCAGTTTAGTCCCCCAGGGAGATACGCAGTATTTT.

This chain connects TRBV6-1 to TRBJ2-7; TRBD2 is a possible D gene (5 bases). Germline CDR1 MNHNS, CDR2 SASEGT. The V end lost 7 bases, the J end lost 4 bases, and 20 bases lay between the germline ends. CDR3 size: 15 residues. CDR3 in DNA: TGTGCCAGCAATCCCGCGAGGGTTCCAACTTACGAGCAGTACTTC. This codes for CASNPARVPTYEQYF.

This chain links TRBV10-1 with TRBJ2-3, with D possibly being TRBD2 (6 bases). The V gene lost 8 bases and the J gene lost 2 bases, with 20 bases spanning the gap. CDR3 length equals 16 residues. Germline loops: CDR1 WNHNN, CDR2 SYGVQD (reference sequence). The CDR3 nucleotides are TGCGCCAGCTCACTCCCCGGGACTGCATTCACAGATACGCAGTATTTT. Translating it yields CASSLPGTAFTDTQYF.

This clone was counted only a few times. This rearrangement joins TRBV28 to TRBJ1-2; D gene unclear. The V end was cut by 5 bases, the J end by 4 bases, with 17 bases between. The CDR3 is made up of 15 amino acids. Germline V CDR1 and CDR2: MDHEN, SYDVKM. The CDR3 DNA sequence: TGTGCCAGCAGTAACGAGGCGGGGTATCGCTATGGCTACACCTTC. Encoded protein: CASSNEAGYRYGYTF.

This sequence joins TRBV21-1 and TRBJ1-1. TRBV21-1 is shown as a pseudogene. There are 19 residues in the CDR3. CDR3 loop: CASSKVETRVARQNTEAFF. The CDR3 DNA is TGTGCCAGCAGCAAAGTTGAAACCCGGGTGGCCAGACAGAACACTGAAGCTTTCTTT.

The chain employs TRBV9 and TRBJ2-7; D is uncertain. The V gene lost 4 bases and the J gene lost 1 base, with 12 bases spanning the gap. Germline V CDR1 and CDR2: SGDLS, YYNGEE. The CDR3 has 14 residues. The CDR3 spells CASSPPGGSYEQYF. CDR3 sequence (DNA): TGTGCCAGCAGCCCCCCTGGCGGATCCTACGAGCAGTACTTC.

This chain uses TRBV10-2 with TRBJ2-1, with 9 bases identical to TRBD1. The germline V gene encodes CDR1 WSHSY and CDR2 SAAADI. Losses at the gene ends were 9 bases for V and 9 bases for J; bases not matched to a gene: 12. The CDR3 totals 14 residues. The CDR3 coding sequence is TGCGCCAGTCATCCCCGGGACAGGGAGATTGAGCAGTTCTTC. This sequence encodes CASHPRDREIEQFF.

The rearrangement links TRBV6-1 to TRBJ1-5; no firm D call. V shed 2 bases and J shed 4 bases, with 15 bases lying between them. The CDR3 totals 16 residues. From germline, CDR1 is MNHNS and CDR2 SASEGT. In DNA form, the CDR3 reads TGTGCCAGCAGTGAACACCCCAGAGAAATTAATCAGCCCCAGCATTTT. This codes for CASSEHPREINQPQHF.

This chain links TRBV4-1 with TRBJ2-1, with TRBD1 matching 7 bases. Germline assignment: CDR1 MGHRA and CDR2 YSYEKL. This CDR3 contains 14 residues. V lost 0 bases, J lost 5 bases, and 1 base stayed unmatched. The CDR3 DNA reads as TGCGCCAGCAGCCAAGATCAGGGGGACAATGAGCAGTTCTTC. Translation: CASSQDQGDNEQFF.

This chain links TRBV9 with TRBJ2-7; perhaps TRBD2 as D (6 bases). This CDR3 has 16 residues. Germline values: CDR1 SGDLS, CDR2 YYNGEE. Trimming pared 2 bases from V and 3 bases from J, leaving 18 bases between. CDR3 DNA sequence: TGTGCCAGCAGCGTGAGATCGGGGACTTCTCTCTACGAGCAGTACTTC. The encoded protein is CASSVRSGTSLYEQYF.

This chain uses TRBV6-1 with TRBJ2-1; 13 bases match TRBD2. The junction had 13 bases not matched to a gene; V was cut back by 8 bases and J by 12 bases. CDR1 is MNHNS, CDR2 SASEGT, per germline. This CDR3 contains 15 residues. The CDR3 DNA sequence: TGTGCCAGCCTACTAGCGGGAGGGAAGGGAGGTGGGCAGTTCTTC. Translation: CASLLAGGKGGGQFF.

The chain employs TRBV25-1 and TRBJ2-5; D might be TRBD2 (6 bases). The germline CDR1 and CDR2 sequences are MGHDK and SYGVNS. V lost 8 bases and J lost 6, with 22 bases in between. CDR3 length: 15 amino acids. The CDR3 DNA reads as TGTGCCAGCGGGACCGGGGGTCTCCTGAAACAGACCCAGTACTTC. Its translation: CASGTGGLLKQTQYF.

The chain uses TRBV28 and TRBJ1-5; the match to TRBD1 covers 7 bases. Germline V gives CDR1 MDHEN, CDR2 SYDVKM. The CDR3 spans 17 residues. V lost 7 bases and J lost 0; bases outside the gene matches: 12. The CDR3 region has the DNA TGTGCCAGCACCCGAATTGGGACAGTCTCTAGCAATCAGCCCCAGCATTTT. This translates into CASTRIGTVSSNQPQHF. The complete variable domain, with remaining parts taken from reference TRBV28 and TRBJ1-5, reads DVKVTQSSRYLVKRTGEKVFLECVQDMDHENMFWYRQDPGLGLRLIYFSYDVKMKEKGDIPEGYSVSREKKERFSLILESASTNQTSMYLCASTRIGTVSSNQPQHFGDGTRLSIL.

The chain employs TRBV28 and TRBJ1-2; weak D call: TRBD1 (6 bases). The CDR3 runs to 15 residues. CDR1 is MDHEN, CDR2 SYDVKM, per germline. V was pared by 1 base and J by 2 bases, with 11 bases between. The CDR3 DNA sequence: TGTGCCAGCAGTTTATTCGGGGGCCCCAACTATGGCTACACCTTC. The encoded protein is CASSLFGGPNYGYTF.

The genes are TRBV10-3 and TRBJ2-3; tentative D call: TRBD2 (6 bases). V was shortened by 11 bases and J by 0 bases, with 15 bases between the two germline ends. This CDR3 has 14 amino acids. CDR1 and CDR2 (germline): ENHRY, SYGVKD. CDR3 coding DNA: TGTGCCGGGGGGACCGGTGCTAGCACAGATACGCAGTATTTT. This gives the protein CAGGTGASTDTQYF.

The chain carries TRBV5-6 and TRBJ2-7; no firm D call. The CDR3 length is 12 residues. Germline-derived CDR1 and CDR2 are SGHDT and YYEEEE. Trimming took off 1 base at V and 2 bases at J, with 4 bases between the two ends. The CDR3 region has the DNA TGTGCCAGCAGCTTGTCGGCCTACGAGCAGTACTTC. Translating it yields CASSLSAYEQYF.

This clone was detected once. V usage is TRBV11-2 and J usage is TRBJ2-3; D ambiguous. The CDR3 consists of 13 residues. V was clipped by 2 bases and J by 5 bases, with 8 bases between them. Germline CDR1 SGHAT, CDR2 FQNNGV. For the CDR3, the DNA is TGTGCCAGCAGCTTACTGGGCCAAGATACGCAGTATTTT. This encodes CASSLLGQDTQYF.

With regard to this clone: This sample includes further DNA sequences coding for the same CDR3. The chain employs TRBV6-5 and TRBJ1-1; no clear D gene. Germline V gene lookup returns CDR1 MNHEY and CDR2 SVGAGI. This CDR3 region has 13 residues. V shed 4 bases and J shed 1 base, with 7 bases lying between them. CDR3: CASSSTANTEAFF. For the CDR3, the DNA is TGTGCCAGCAGTTCCACAGCGAACACTGAAGCTTTCTTT.

The chain has TRBV28 and TRBJ2-7; 10 nucleotides line up with TRBD2. CDR1 MDHEN and CDR2 SYDVKM come from the germline V gene. Trimming removed 3 bases from V and 0 bases from J; junction bases left unmatched: 2. CDR3 size: 15 residues. The CDR3 DNA reads TGTGCCAGCAGTTTGGGACTAGCGAACTCCTACGAGCAGTACTTC. Amino acid sequence: CASSLGLANSYEQYF.

This rearrangement joins TRBV18 to TRBJ1-5, with TRBD1 identical over 10 bases. J gave up 8 bases and V 3 bases, and 7 bases lay outside the gene matches. CDR1 is KGHSH and CDR2 is LQKENI in the germline V gene. The CDR3 has 15 amino acids. Here the CDR3 DNA reads TGTGCCAGCTCACCGGGACAGGGGATTGTAGAGCCCCAGCATTTT. It translates to CASSPGQGIVEPQHF. Based on the CDR3 plus reference TRBV18 and TRBJ1-5, the full variable domain is NAGVMQNPRHLVRRRGQEARLRCSPMKGHSHVYWYRQLPEEGLKFMVYLQKENIIDESGMPKERFSAEFPKEGPSILRIQQVVRGDSAAYFCASSPGQGIVEPQHFGDGTRLSIL.

The chain recombines TRBV9 with TRBJ2-3, with D possibly matching TRBD2 (5 bases). The CDR3 totals 18 residues. CDR1 is SGDLS and CDR2 is YYNGEE in the germline V gene. V lost 2 bases, J lost 4 bases, and 23 bases lay in between. For the CDR3, the DNA is TGTGCCAGCAGCGTTTCACTGGTTATTGGAGGAGGCCCAGATACGCAGTATTTT. Protein product: CASSVSLVIGGGPDTQYF.

This clone was observed a single time. The chain is built from TRBV29-1 and TRBJ2-3; D unclear. V lost 6 bases and J 0 bases, leaving 10 bases between the germline ends. This CDR3 has 13 residues. From germline, CDR1 is SQVTM and CDR2 ANQGSEA. The CDR3 loop reads CSVAPDSTDTQYF. The CDR3 coding sequence is TGCAGCGTCGCCCCAGATAGCACAGATACGCAGTATTTT.

This clone has a single count. The genes are TRBV10-1 and TRBJ2-5, with a tentative D call TRBD2 (5 bases). Trimming pared 2 bases from V and 4 bases from J, leaving 8 bases between. The CDR3 totals 13 residues. Germline CDR1 WNHNN, CDR2 SYGVQD (reference sequence). The DNA of the CDR3 is TGCGCCAGCAGTGAGCGTCTAGCAGAGACCCAGTACTTC. Protein: CASSERLAETQYF.

The chain links TRBV2 to TRBJ1-2; tentative D call: TRBD1 (5 bases). CDR1 SNHLY and CDR2 FYNNEI come from the germline V gene. Trimming stripped 8 bases from V and 4 bases from J, with 14 bases between. This CDR3 region has 13 residues. The CDR3 DNA is TGTGCCAGCGGGGCAGGAGGAGGCTATGGCTACACCTTC. This codes for CASGAGGGYGYTF.

The chain links TRBV7-2 to TRBJ1-5, with D maybe TRBD1 (6 bases). This CDR3 comprises 16 residues. Trimming shortened V by 6 bases and J by 2 bases, and 17 bases separated the two germline ends. CDR1 is SGHTA, CDR2 FQGNSA, per germline. In DNA form, the CDR3 reads TGTGCCAGCAGGGATACAGGGAAGGGACGCAATCAGCCCCAGCATTTT. Its protein is CASRDTGKGRNQPQHF.

The chain combines TRBV6-4 with TRBJ1-6; D ambiguous. This CDR3 is built from 15 residues. The germline V gene encodes CDR1 MRHNA and CDR2 SNTAGT. Trimming pared 3 bases from V and 4 bases from J, leaving 10 bases between. The CDR3 here is CASSEGSRYNSPLHF. The CDR3 nucleotides are TGTGCCAGCAGTGAAGGCAGCAGATATAATTCACCCCTCCACTTT.